Presented here are 20 T cell receptor beta chains from one specimen sequenced in a study of cytomegalovirus exposure and HLA in healthy donors. PCR primers comprised 60 Vbeta and 13 Jbeta primers. Profiled with immunoSEQ multiplex PCR; TCRdb holds only in-frame clones, not every one. Here the sample spans 200,000 to 250,000 clones, about 80% being singletons. Sequenced input: PBMCs. Source of these receptors: a woman aged 40 to 50 in good health and CMV-seropositive.

This sequence joins TRBV9 and TRBJ2-5, with D perhaps matching TRBD1 (6 bases). There are 16 residues in the CDR3. The germline V gene encodes CDR1 SGDLS and CDR2 YYNGEE. Between the trimmed V and J ends, which lost 2 bases and 5 bases, there was a span of 19 bases. In nucleotides, the CDR3 is TGTGCCAGCAGCGTGGAGACAGGTTGGCGAGGGGAGACCCAGTACTTC. Its protein is CASSVETGWRGETQYF.

The chain carries TRBV2 and TRBJ2-7; TRBD2 matches at 9 bases. Trimming cost V 7 bases and J 0 bases; bases outside gene matches: 7. Germline V gives CDR1 SNHLY, CDR2 FYNNEI. CDR3 length equals 15 residues. CDR3 DNA sequence: TGTGCCAGCACCCAACTAGCGGGCGGCTCCTACGAGCAGTACTTC. This codes for CASTQLAGGSYEQYF.

For this clone: Relative to the germline gene, one junction end is altered; a read error may explain this. The identical CDR3 is also encoded by other nucleotide sequences in the sample. The J gene is TRBJ1-6, the V gene TRBV27; 8 bases are a match to TRBD1. Per the germline V gene, CDR1 is MNHEY and CDR2 is SMNVEV (reference sequence). This CDR3 spans 15 amino acids. The CDR3 DNA is TGTGCCAGCAGTACTAGGACAGGGAGCAATTCCCCCCTCCACTTT. It yields the protein CASSTRTGSNSPLHF.

V usage is TRBV30 and J usage is TRBJ2-3; a weak D match, TRBD2 (7 bases). This CDR3 comprises 15 residues. Germline V gene data show CDR1 as GTSNPN and CDR2 as SVGIG (reference sequence). The V end was cut by 0 bases, the J end by 1 base, with 11 bases between. This CDR3 reads CAWSVPGGRTDTQYF. CDR3 bases: TGTGCCTGGAGTGTACCGGGGGGCCGCACAGATACGCAGTATTTT.

The chain joins TRBV6-6 to TRBJ1-2; D not resolved. This CDR3 region has 14 residues. V lost 4 bases and J lost 2, with 11 bases in between. Germline lookup yields CDR1 MNHNY and CDR2 SVGAGI (reference sequence). Here the CDR3 DNA reads TGTGCCAGCAGTTCGACACTTCTAAACTATGGCTACACCTTC. Protein sequence: CASSSTLLNYGYTF.

The CDR3 DNA reads as TGTGCCAGCAGCTTAAGGAGGGGGCGAGACGGTAATGAAAAACTGTTTTTT. This encodes CASSLRRGRDGNEKLFF. The genes are TRBV11-1 and TRBJ1-4; 7 bases line up with TRBD1. Germline V gene data show CDR1 as SGHAT and CDR2 as FQDESV (reference sequence). The CDR3 loop spans 17 amino acids. V lost 2 bases to trimming and J lost 4 bases; unmatched junction nucleotides: 10.

This clone was observed a handful of times. This sequence joins TRBV7-2 and TRBJ2-2, with a weak D call TRBD2 (5 bases). This CDR3 region has 14 residues. Trimming left V 8 bases short and J 2 bases short, with 12 bases between. Germline CDR1 and CDR2: SGHTA and FQGNSA. The CDR3 DNA sequence: TGTGCCAGCGGAACCGGGGTAAACACCGGGGAGCTGTTTTTT. Translating gives CASGTGVNTGELFF.

The V call is TRBV6-5, the J call TRBJ2-2; 8 bases align to TRBD1. The germline CDR1 and CDR2 sequences are MNHEY and SVGAGI. The CDR3 length is 14 residues. V dropped 4 bases and J dropped 5; count of bases not matched to a gene: 3. This CDR3 reads CASSSDRVTGELFF. The DNA for the CDR3 is TGTGCCAGCAGTTCGGACAGGGTTACCGGGGAGCTGTTTTTT.

This chain connects TRBV15 to TRBJ1-2; 10 bases agree with TRBD1. V dropped 8 bases and J dropped 0; count of bases not matched to a gene: 12. Germline CDR1 is LNHNV and CDR2 is YYDKDF (reference sequence). The CDR3 sequence is 17 residues long. In nucleotides, the CDR3 is TGTGCCACCTCCAGGGGGGGACAGGGGAATGCTAACTATGGCTACACCTTC. Protein: CATSRGGQGNANYGYTF.

This clone was seen once. The chain uses TRBV10-3 and TRBJ2-1; TRBD1 agrees at 10 bases. Germline-derived CDR1 and CDR2 are ENHRY and SYGVKD. This CDR3 region has 15 residues. V lost 0 bases to trimming and J lost 5 bases; unmatched junction nucleotides: 1. CDR3 loop: CAISESGTGDNEQFF. The CDR3 region has the DNA TGTGCCATCAGTGAGTCAGGGACAGGGGACAATGAGCAGTTCTTC.

This chain connects TRBV7-8 to TRBJ2-1, with 13 bases aligning to TRBD2. V gave up 6 bases and J gave up 2 bases; unmatched junction bases: 13. There are 19 residues in the CDR3. Germline assignment: CDR1 SGHVS and CDR2 FQNEAQ. CDR3 DNA sequence: TGTGCCAGCAGAGGGGGAGCGCCGGGACTAGCGGGAACCTACAATGAGCAGTTCTTC. Encoded protein: CASRGGAPGLAGTYNEQFF.

The rearrangement uses TRBV27 and TRBJ2-7, with D possibly TRBD2 on 5 matching bases. The CDR3 runs to 13 residues. Trimming stripped 4 bases from V and 3 bases from J, with 10 bases between. In germline, CDR1 is MNHEY, CDR2 SMNVEV (reference sequence). CDR3 region: CASSSSGIYEQYF. The CDR3 DNA reads as TGTGCCAGCAGTTCCAGCGGAATCTACGAGCAGTACTTC.

The chain has TRBV2 and TRBJ2-7, with D perhaps TRBD1 (6 bases). V gave up 6 bases and J gave up 4 bases, with 13 bases separating them. The CDR3 runs 13 residues. Germline values: CDR1 SNHLY, CDR2 FYNNEI. Here the CDR3 DNA reads TGTGCCAGCAGCCGGGACACCGGGTACGAGCAGTACTTC. It yields the protein CASSRDTGYEQYF.

The chain links TRBV6-1 to TRBJ1-3; D might be TRBD1 (6 bases). CDR3 length: 13 amino acids. The germline CDR1 and CDR2 sequences are MNHNS and SASEGT. The V gene lost 10 bases and the J gene lost 4 bases, with 14 bases spanning the gap. In DNA, the CDR3 is TGTGCCATGTCAGGGGTTATCGGAAACACCATATATTTT. Amino acid sequence: CAMSGVIGNTIYF.

This chain uses TRBV13 with TRBJ1-3; possibly TRBD1 for D (5 bases). The CDR3 consists of 14 residues. The V end was cut by 4 bases, the J end by 4 bases, with 11 bases between. CDR1 and CDR2 (germline): PRHDT, FYEKMQ (reference sequence). Here the CDR3 DNA reads TGTGCCAGCAGCTCCCCTGGGGGGGGAAACACCATATATTTT. It yields the protein CASSSPGGGNTIYF. Using reference TRBV13 and TRBJ1-3 for the parts outside the CDR3, the full variable domain is AAGVIQSPRHLIKEKRETATLKCYPIPRHDTVYWYQQGPGQDPQFLISFYEKMQSDKGSIPDRFSAQQFSDYHSELNMSSLELGDSALYFCASSSPGGGNTIYFGEGSWLTVV.

The chain couples TRBV6-5 to TRBJ1-5; the D is unclear. Germline V gene data show CDR1 as MNHEY and CDR2 as SVGAGI. The CDR3 spans 14 residues. V lost 0 bases to trimming and J lost 0 bases, with 3 bases between them. The CDR3 spells CASSYSHSNQPQHF. The CDR3 DNA reads as TGTGCCAGCAGTTACTCACATAGCAATCAGCCCCAGCATTTT.

The chain combines TRBV5-6 with TRBJ2-7; TRBD2 agrees at 11 bases. Germline trimming cut 4 bases from V and 4 bases from J; bases unmatched to any gene: 16. The CDR3 runs to 18 residues. Germline loops: CDR1 SGHDT, CDR2 YYEEEE. This chain's CDR3 is CASSKKGTSASGGYEQYF. CDR3 nucleotides: TGTGCCAGCAGCAAAAAGGGGACGTCCGCTAGCGGGGGGTACGAGCAGTACTTC. Full variable domain (missing parts from reference TRBV5-6 and TRBJ2-7): DAGVTQSPTHLIKTRGQQVTLRCSPKSGHDTVSWYQQALGQGPQFIFQYYEEEERQRGNFPDRFSGHQFPNYSSELNVNALLLGDSALYLCASSKKGTSASGGYEQYFGPGTRLTVT.

This clone was seen a single time. The V call is TRBV7-2, the J call TRBJ2-5; the D gene is possibly TRBD1 (6 bases). The V gene lost 5 bases and the J gene lost 1 base, with 17 bases spanning the gap. CDR3 length equals 16 residues. CDR1 is SGHTA and CDR2 is FQGNSA in the germline V gene. DNA of the CDR3: TGTGCCAGCAGCCCGCCAGGGGTCAGCGCCCAAGAGACCCAGTACTTC. It yields the protein CASSPPGVSAQETQYF.

V usage is TRBV2 and J usage is TRBJ2-5; D gene uncertain. This CDR3 comprises 14 residues. The germline V gene has CDR1 SNHLY and CDR2 FYNNEI. Trimming removed 7 bases from V and 4 bases from J, with 16 bases in between. This CDR3 is CASTREARGETQYF. The CDR3 DNA reads TGTGCCAGCACACGAGAGGCGAGAGGAGAGACCCAGTACTTC.

This clone was observed once. The CDR3 bases are TGTGCCAGCAGTGCCACGGGACTAGCGGGAGACTACAATGAGCAGTTCTTC. This codes for CASSATGLAGDYNEQFF. The V gene is TRBV6-4, the J gene TRBJ2-1; TRBD2 agrees at 14 bases. Trimming at V came to 4 bases and at J to 3 bases, leaving 5 bases not matched to a gene. The germline gives CDR1 MRHNA, CDR2 SNTAGT. The CDR3 contains 17 residues.